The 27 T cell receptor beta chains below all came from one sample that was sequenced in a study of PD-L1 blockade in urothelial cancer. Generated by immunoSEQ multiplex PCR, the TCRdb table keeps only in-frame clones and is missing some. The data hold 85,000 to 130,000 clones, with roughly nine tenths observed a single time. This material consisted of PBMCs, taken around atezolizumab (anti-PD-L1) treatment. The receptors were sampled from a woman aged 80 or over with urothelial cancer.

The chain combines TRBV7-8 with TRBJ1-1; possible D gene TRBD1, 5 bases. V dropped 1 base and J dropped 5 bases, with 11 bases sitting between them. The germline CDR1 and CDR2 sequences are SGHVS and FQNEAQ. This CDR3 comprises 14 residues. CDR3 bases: TGTGCCAGCAGCTTAGGGGCAGGGAAGACTGAAGCTTTCTTT. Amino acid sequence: CASSLGAGKTEAFF.

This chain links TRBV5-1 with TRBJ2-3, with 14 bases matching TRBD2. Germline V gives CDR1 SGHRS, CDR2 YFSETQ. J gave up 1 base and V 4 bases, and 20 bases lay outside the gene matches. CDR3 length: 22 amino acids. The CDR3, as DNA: TGCGCCAGCAGCCCGGGAGTCCCGGGACTAGCGGGAGTACCCACGGGCACAGATACGCAGTATTTT. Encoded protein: CASSPGVPGLAGVPTGTDTQYF.

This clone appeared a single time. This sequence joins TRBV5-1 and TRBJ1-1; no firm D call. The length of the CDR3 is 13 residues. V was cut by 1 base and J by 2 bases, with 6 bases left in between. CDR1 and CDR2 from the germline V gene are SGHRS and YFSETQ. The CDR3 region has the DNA TGCGCCAGCAGCTTGCCCCAAAACACTGAAGCTTTCTTT. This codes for CASSLPQNTEAFF.

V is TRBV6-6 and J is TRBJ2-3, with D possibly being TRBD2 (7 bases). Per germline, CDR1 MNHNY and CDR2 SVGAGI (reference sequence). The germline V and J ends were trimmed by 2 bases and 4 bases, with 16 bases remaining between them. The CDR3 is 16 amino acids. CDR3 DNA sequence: TGTGCCAGCAGTTACGGGGGGAGGGGGAGCCCAGATACGCAGTATTTT. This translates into CASSYGGRGSPDTQYF.

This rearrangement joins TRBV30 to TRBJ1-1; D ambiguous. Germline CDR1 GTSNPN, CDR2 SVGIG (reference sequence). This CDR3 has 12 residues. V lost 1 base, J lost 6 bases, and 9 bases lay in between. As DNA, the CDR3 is TGTGCCTGGAGTGGATCTTCAGCTGAAGCTTTCTTT. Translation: CAWSGSSAEAFF.

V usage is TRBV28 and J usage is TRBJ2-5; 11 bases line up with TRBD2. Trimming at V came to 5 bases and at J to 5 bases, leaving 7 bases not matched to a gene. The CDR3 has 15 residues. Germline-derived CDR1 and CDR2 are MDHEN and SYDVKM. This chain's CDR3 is CASSPPTSGTETQYF. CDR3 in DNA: TGTGCCAGCAGTCCCCCGACTAGCGGGACGGAGACCCAGTACTTC.

The CDR3 DNA follows: TGTGCCAGCAGTTTCGTTCCCTCCTACGAGCAGTACTTC. Protein product: CASSFVPSYEQYF. The chain combines TRBV27 with TRBJ2-7; unclear D gene. Deletions cut 3 bases from V and 0 bases from J, with 6 bases between. This CDR3 contains 13 residues. Germline CDR1 and CDR2: MNHEY and SMNVEV (reference sequence).

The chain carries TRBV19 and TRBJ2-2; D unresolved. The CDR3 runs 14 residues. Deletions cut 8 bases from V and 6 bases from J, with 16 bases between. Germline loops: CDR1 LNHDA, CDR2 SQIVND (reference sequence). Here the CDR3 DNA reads TGTGCCAGTTATTCACCTTCACGGGCCGGGGAGCTGTTTTTT. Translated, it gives CASYSPSRAGELFF.

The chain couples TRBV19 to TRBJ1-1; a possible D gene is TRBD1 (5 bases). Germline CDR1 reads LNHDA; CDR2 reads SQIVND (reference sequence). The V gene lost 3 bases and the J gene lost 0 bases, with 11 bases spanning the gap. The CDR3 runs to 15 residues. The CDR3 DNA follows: TGTGCCAGTAGTATGTGGGGGGGAATGAACACTGAAGCTTTCTTT. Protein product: CASSMWGGMNTEAFF.

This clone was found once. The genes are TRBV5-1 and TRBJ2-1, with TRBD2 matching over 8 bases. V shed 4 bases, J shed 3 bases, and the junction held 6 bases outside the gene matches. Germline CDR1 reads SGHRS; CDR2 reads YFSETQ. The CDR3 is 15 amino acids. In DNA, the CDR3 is TGCGCCAGCAGCCCGGCCGGGACTAGCTACAATGAGCAGTTCTTC. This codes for CASSPAGTSYNEQFF. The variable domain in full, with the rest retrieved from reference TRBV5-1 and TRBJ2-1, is KAGVTQTPRYLIKTRGQQVTLSCSPISGHRSVSWYQQTPGQGLQFLFEYFSETQRNKGNFPGRFSGRQFSNSRSEMNVSTLELGDSALYLCASSPAGTSYNEQFFGPGTRLTVL.

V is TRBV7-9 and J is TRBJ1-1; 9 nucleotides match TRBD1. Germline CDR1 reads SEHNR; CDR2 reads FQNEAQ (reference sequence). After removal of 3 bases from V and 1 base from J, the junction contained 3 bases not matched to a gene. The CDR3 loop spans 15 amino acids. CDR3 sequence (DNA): TGTGCCAGCAGCTTCGGGACAGGGCAGAACACTGAAGCTTTCTTT. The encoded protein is CASSFGTGQNTEAFF.

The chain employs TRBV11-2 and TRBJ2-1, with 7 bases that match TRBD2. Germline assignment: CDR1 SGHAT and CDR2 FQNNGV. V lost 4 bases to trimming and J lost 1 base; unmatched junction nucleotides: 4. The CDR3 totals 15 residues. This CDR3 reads CASSSAGNSYNEQFF. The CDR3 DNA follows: TGTGCCAGCAGCTCAGCGGGGAATTCCTACAATGAGCAGTTCTTC.

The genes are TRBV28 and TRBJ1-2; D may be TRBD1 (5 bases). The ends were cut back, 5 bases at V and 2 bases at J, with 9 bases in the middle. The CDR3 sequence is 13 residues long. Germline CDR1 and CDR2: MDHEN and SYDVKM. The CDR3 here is CASSIRTNYGYTF. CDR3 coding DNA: TGTGCCAGCAGTATCCGGACAAACTATGGCTACACCTTC.

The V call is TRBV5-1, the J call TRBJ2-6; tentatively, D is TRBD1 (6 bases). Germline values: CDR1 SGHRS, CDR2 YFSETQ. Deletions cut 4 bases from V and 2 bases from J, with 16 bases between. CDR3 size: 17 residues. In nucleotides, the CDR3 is TGCGCCAGCAGCCTGACAGGTAGTTCCGCTGGGGCCAACGTCCTGACTTTC. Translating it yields CASSLTGSSAGANVLTF.

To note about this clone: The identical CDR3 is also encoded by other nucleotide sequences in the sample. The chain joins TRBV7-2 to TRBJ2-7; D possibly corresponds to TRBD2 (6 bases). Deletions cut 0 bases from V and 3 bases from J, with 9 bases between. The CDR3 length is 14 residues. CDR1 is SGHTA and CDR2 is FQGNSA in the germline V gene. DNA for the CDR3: TGTGCCAGCAGCTTAGCCGGGACTTACTACGAGCAGTACTTC. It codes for CASSLAGTYYEQYF.

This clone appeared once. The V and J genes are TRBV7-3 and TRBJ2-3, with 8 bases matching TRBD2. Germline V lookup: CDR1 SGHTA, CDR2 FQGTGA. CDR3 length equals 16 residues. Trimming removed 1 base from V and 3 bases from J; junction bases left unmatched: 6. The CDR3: CASSLNSGIGTDTQYF. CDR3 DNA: TGTGCCAGCAGCTTAAATAGCGGGATTGGTACAGATACGCAGTATTTT.

The CDR3 region has the DNA TGTGCCAGTAGGCCAGGACGCGGGAGGGCCTACGAGCAGTACTTC. It yields the protein CASRPGRGRAYEQYF. This sequence joins TRBV19 and TRBJ2-7; 9 bases map to TRBD2. The CDR3 has 15 amino acids. Germline V lookup: CDR1 LNHDA, CDR2 SQIVND (reference sequence). V lost 6 bases, J lost 2 bases, and 8 bases stayed unmatched.

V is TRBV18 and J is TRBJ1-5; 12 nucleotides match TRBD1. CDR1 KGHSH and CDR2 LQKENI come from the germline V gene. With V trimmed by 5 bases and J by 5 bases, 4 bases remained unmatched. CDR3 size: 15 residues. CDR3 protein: CASSRDRGRDQPQHF. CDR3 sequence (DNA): TGTGCCAGCTCAAGGGACAGGGGGCGTGATCAGCCCCAGCATTTT.

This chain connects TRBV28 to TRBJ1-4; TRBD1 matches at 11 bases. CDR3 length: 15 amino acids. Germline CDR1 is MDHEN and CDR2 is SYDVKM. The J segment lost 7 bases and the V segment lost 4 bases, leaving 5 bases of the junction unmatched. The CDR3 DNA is TGTGCCAGCAGTTGGCCCGGGACAGGGGGTGAAAAACTGTTTTTT. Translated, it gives CASSWPGTGGEKLFF.

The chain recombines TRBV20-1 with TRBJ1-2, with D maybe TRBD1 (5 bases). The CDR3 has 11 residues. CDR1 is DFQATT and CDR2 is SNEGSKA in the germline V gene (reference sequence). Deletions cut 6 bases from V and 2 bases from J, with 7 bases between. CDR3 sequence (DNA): TGCAGTGCAAAGGGGAACTATGGCTACACCTTC. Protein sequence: CSAKGNYGYTF.

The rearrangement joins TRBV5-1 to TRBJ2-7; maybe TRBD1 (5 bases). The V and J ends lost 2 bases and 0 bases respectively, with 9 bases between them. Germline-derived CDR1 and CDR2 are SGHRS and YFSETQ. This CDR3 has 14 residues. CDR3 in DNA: TGCGCCAGCAGCTTTTTCAGGGACTCCTACGAGCAGTACTTC. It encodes CASSFFRDSYEQYF.

The CDR3 is CASGWDSTDPYEQYF. In DNA, the CDR3 is TGTGCCAGCGGGTGGGACTCCACCGACCCCTACGAGCAGTACTTC. The chain is built from TRBV6-1 and TRBJ2-7; a weak D match, TRBD2 (6 bases). The germline V and J ends were trimmed by 8 bases and 2 bases, with 19 bases remaining between them. Germline V gene data show CDR1 as MNHNS and CDR2 as SASEGT. This CDR3 is 15 amino acids long.

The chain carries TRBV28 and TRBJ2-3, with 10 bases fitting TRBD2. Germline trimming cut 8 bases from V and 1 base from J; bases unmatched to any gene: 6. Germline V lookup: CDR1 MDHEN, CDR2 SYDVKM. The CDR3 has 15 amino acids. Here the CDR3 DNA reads TGTGCCAGCTCCAGCGGGAGGGCGGGCACAGATACGCAGTATTTT. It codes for CASSSGRAGTDTQYF.

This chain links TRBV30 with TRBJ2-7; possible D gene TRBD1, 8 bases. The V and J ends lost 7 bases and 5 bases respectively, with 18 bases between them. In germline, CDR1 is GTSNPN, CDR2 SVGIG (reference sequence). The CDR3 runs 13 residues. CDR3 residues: CASGGGSFHEQYF. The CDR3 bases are TGTGCCTCAGGGGGCGGGAGCTTCCACGAGCAGTACTTC.

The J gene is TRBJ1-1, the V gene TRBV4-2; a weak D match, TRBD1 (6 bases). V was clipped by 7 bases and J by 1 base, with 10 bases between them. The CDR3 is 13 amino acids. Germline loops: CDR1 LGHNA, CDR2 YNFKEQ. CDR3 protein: CASKKQGNTEAFF. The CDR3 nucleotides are TGTGCCAGCAAAAAACAGGGGAACACTGAAGCTTTCTTT.

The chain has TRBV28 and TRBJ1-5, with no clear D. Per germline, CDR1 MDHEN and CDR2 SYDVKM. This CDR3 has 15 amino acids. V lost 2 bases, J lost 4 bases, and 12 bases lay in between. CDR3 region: CASSLEGLGNQPQHF. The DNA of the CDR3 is TGTGCCAGCAGTTTAGAGGGTTTAGGGAATCAGCCCCAGCATTTT.

CDR3 sequence reads: CASSPKAGGPYNEQFF. For the CDR3, the DNA is TGTGCCAGCTCACCAAAAGCGGGAGGGCCATACAATGAGCAGTTCTTC. This chain connects TRBV18 to TRBJ2-1; the match to TRBD2 covers 10 bases. This CDR3 has 16 amino acids. With V trimmed by 2 bases and J by 4 bases, 5 bases remained unmatched. Germline V CDR1 and CDR2: KGHSH, LQKENI.